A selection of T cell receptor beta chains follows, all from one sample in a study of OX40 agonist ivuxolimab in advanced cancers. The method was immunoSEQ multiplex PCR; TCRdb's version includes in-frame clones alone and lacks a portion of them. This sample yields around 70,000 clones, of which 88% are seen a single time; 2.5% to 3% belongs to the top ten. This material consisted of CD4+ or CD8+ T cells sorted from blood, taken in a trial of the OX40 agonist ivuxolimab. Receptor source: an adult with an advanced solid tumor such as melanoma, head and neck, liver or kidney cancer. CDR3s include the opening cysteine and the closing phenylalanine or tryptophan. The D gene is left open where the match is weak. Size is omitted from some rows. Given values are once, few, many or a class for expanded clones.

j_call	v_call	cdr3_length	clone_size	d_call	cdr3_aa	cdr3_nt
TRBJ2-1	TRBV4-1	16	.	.	CASSQGALSSYNEQFF	TGCGCCAGCAGCCAAGGTGCCCTGAGCTCCTACAATGAGCAGTTCTTC
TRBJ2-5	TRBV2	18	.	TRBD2	CASRERLAGGPYQETQYF	TGTGCCAGCAGGGAAAGACTAGCGGGGGGCCCCTACCAAGAGACCCAGTACTTC
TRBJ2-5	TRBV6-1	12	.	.	CASSGQQETQYF	TGTGCCAGCTCAGGACAGCAAGAGACCCAGTACTTC
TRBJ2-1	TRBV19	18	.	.	CASSEGRGGAPIYNEQFF	TGTGCCAGTAGTGAGGGGCGGGGCGGGGCACCAATCTACAATGAGCAGTTCTTC
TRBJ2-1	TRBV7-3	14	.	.	CASSGGQAYNEQFF	TGTGCCAGCAGCGGCGGACAAGCCTACAATGAGCAGTTCTTC
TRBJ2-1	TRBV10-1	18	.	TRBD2	CASSDAGLADSSYNEQFF	TGCGCCAGCAGTGATGCAGGACTAGCGGACAGCTCCTACAATGAGCAGTTCTTC
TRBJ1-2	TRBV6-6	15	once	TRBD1	CASRSRDRGGDGYTF	TGTGCCAGCAGGAGCCGGGACAGGGGGGGGGATGGCTACACCTTC
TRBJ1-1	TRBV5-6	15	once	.	CASSLGGGDGTEAFF	TGTGCCAGCAGCTTGGGGGGAGGGGACGGCACTGAAGCTTTCTTT
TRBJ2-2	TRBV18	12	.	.	CASSPQSGELFF	TGTGCCAGCTCACCACAGTCGGGGGAGCTGTTTTTT
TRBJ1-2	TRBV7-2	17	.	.	CASSPWAPGRPNYGYTF	TGTGCCAGCAGCCCCTGGGCCCCGGGACGGCCAAACTATGGCTACACCTTC
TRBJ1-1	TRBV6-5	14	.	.	CASRLIDRNTEAFF	TGTGCCAGCAGACTTATAGACAGGAACACTGAAGCTTTCTTT
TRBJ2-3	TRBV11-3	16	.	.	CASSLEGRAYTDTQYF	TGTGCCAGCAGCTTAGAGGGGCGGGCCTACACAGATACGCAGTATTTT
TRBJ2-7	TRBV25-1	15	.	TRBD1	CASSARQGFGYEQYF	TGTGCCAGCAGTGCAAGACAGGGGTTTGGCTACGAGCAGTACTTC
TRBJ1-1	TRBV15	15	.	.	CATSRAGKMNTEAFF	TGTGCCACCAGCAGAGCGGGAAAAATGAACACTGAAGCTTTCTTT
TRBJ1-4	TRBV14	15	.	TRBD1	CASSHPRTGVEKLFF	TGTGCCAGCAGCCATCCCAGGACAGGGGTGGAAAAACTGTTTTTT